One sample yielded the 13 T cell receptor beta chains listed below, sequenced in a study of beta chain features in type 1 diabetes. Study observations and caveats: Shorter TCRB CDR3s, moderately but significantly so, were found in Type 1 diabetes patients in all four CD4+ subsets.

Their antigen targets remain unknown. Expressed TCRB transcripts were sequenced because the entire RNA isolate underwent reverse transcription. Here immunoSEQ multiplex PCR was the method, and the copy in TCRdb shows in-frame clones only, minus some. This table has hundreds of thousands of clones, around 12% appearing once. Material for sequencing was naive CD4+ T cells from blood. These receptors all stem from a woman aged 18 to 35 with type 1 diabetes.

This clone appeared a few times. This chain connects TRBV30 to TRBJ2-2; a possible D gene is TRBD1 (7 bases). This CDR3 region has 15 residues. CDR1 and CDR2 from the germline V gene are GTSNPN and SVGIG (reference sequence). Deletions cut 8 bases from V and 3 bases from J, with 19 bases between. The CDR3 is CAGGVRGAHTGELFF. CDR3 nucleotides: TGTGCCGGCGGGGTCAGGGGGGCCCACACCGGGGAGCTGTTTTTT.

This clone was detected a few times. The chain recombines TRBV30 with TRBJ1-2; D may be TRBD1 (5 bases). Trimming removed 0 bases from V and 3 bases from J, with 14 bases in between. The germline CDR1 and CDR2 sequences are GTSNPN and SVGIG (reference sequence). This CDR3 spans 15 amino acids. Here the CDR3 DNA reads TGTGCCTGGAGTGTAGCCGGGCTGGGGCACTATGGCTACACCTTC. Translating gives CAWSVAGLGHYGYTF.

The chain joins TRBV5-4 to TRBJ2-1; TRBD2 matches 7 bases. The length of the CDR3 is 16 residues. Germline CDR1 is SGHNT and CDR2 is YYREEE (reference sequence). Trimming cost V 1 base and J 5 bases; bases outside gene matches: 9. CDR3 in amino acids: CASSLQKAGRNNEQFF. The CDR3 nucleotides read TGTGCCAGCAGCTTGCAAAAAGCGGGGCGCAACAATGAGCAGTTCTTC.

In the case of this clone: Other DNA sequences from this sample encode an identical CDR3 as well. The chain links TRBV28 to TRBJ2-2; D is unclear. Looked up from germline, CDR1 is MDHEN and CDR2 is SYDVKM. Trimming took 2 bases from V and 0 from J, leaving 7 bases between them. The CDR3 consists of 15 residues. CDR3 sequence: CASSLGGSNTGELFF. CDR3 in DNA: TGTGCCAGCAGTTTAGGCGGTTCGAACACCGGGGAGCTGTTTTTT.

The chain recombines TRBV5-4 with TRBJ2-7, with 7 nucleotides matching TRBD1. The CDR3 is 14 amino acids. Germline values: CDR1 SGHNT, CDR2 YYREEE (reference sequence). After removal of 0 bases from V and 2 bases from J, the junction contained 2 bases not matched to a gene. As DNA, the CDR3 is TGTGCCAGCAGCTTGGGCCAGGGGGCCTACGAGCAGTACTTC. This encodes CASSLGQGAYEQYF.

This clone was counted a few times. This chain connects TRBV10-3 to TRBJ2-7, with 7 bases identical to TRBD1. The ends lost 7 bases at V and 6 bases at J; junction bases unmatched: 12. The CDR3 runs 14 residues. Germline CDR1 is ENHRY and CDR2 is SYGVKD. CDR3 DNA sequence: TGTGCCATCATGGGTCGGCAGGGGGATGGCGAGCAGTACTTC. Translating gives CAIMGRQGDGEQYF.

This clone was picked up a small number of times. V gene TRBV15 combines with J gene TRBJ1-2; 7 bases map to TRBD1. CDR1 is LNHNV and CDR2 is YYDKDF in the germline V gene (reference sequence). V trimming: 5 bases; J trimming: 2 bases; junction bases outside the gene matches: 2. The CDR3 is 13 residues long. The CDR3 here is CATSVDRNYGYTF. CDR3 coding DNA: TGTGCCACCAGCGTGGACAGGAACTATGGCTACACCTTC.

V is TRBV5-1 and J is TRBJ1-2; D may be TRBD1 (6 bases). V lost 2 bases and J 0 bases, leaving 11 bases between the germline ends. Germline V gives CDR1 SGHRS, CDR2 YFSETQ. This CDR3 is 15 amino acids long. The CDR3, as DNA: TGCGCCAGCAGCTTTGAGGACAGACCTAACTATGGCTACACCTTC. This translates into CASSFEDRPNYGYTF.

The chain recombines TRBV11-1 with TRBJ2-1, with unresolved D. V lost 1 base and J 5 bases, leaving 12 bases between the germline ends. Germline CDR1 and CDR2: SGHAT and FQDESV (reference sequence). The length of the CDR3 is 15 residues. The CDR3 sequence: CASSLDRNFDNEQFF. The CDR3, as DNA: TGTGCCAGCAGCTTAGACAGAAATTTTGACAATGAGCAGTTCTTC.

Only a few counts were recorded for this clone. This rearrangement joins TRBV9 to TRBJ2-1; tentatively, D is TRBD2 (6 bases). Per germline, CDR1 SGDLS and CDR2 YYNGEE. Between the trimmed V and J ends, which lost 3 bases and 12 bases, there was a span of 16 bases. The length of the CDR3 is 13 residues. For the CDR3, the DNA is TGTGCCAGCAGCGAGGCCACGGGGGTGGCGCAGTTCTTC. Protein sequence: CASSEATGVAQFF.

This clone was seen only once. The chain combines TRBV10-3 with TRBJ2-5; tentatively, D is TRBD2 (5 bases). The CDR3 is 13 residues long. The V gene lost 6 bases and the J gene lost 2 bases, with 10 bases spanning the gap. CDR1 and CDR2 from the germline V gene are ENHRY and SYGVKD. The CDR3 DNA reads as TGTGCCATCAGAGGACTGGTTCAAGAGACCCAGTACTTC. This gives the protein CAIRGLVQETQYF.

This rearrangement joins TRBV4-1 to TRBJ1-5; maybe TRBD1 (5 bases). Trimming shortened V by 1 base and J by 6 bases, and 10 bases separated the two germline ends. The CDR3 extends over 14 amino acids. CDR1 MGHRA and CDR2 YSYEKL come from the germline V gene. The chain's CDR3 is CASSQATGIQPQHF. The CDR3 nucleotides are TGCGCCAGCAGCCAAGCCACAGGTATTCAGCCCCAGCATTTT.

The rearrangement uses TRBV7-9 and TRBJ2-5; TRBD1 might be the D (5 bases). V lost 5 bases to trimming and J lost 4 bases, with 17 bases between them. In germline, CDR1 is SEHNR, CDR2 FQNEAQ (reference sequence). This CDR3 has 15 amino acids. This CDR3 reads CASSPGSTVLETQYF. DNA for the CDR3: TGTGCCAGCAGCCCCGGATCGACAGTCTTAGAGACCCAGTACTTC.